The 23 T cell receptor beta chains reported below all come from one sample, sequenced in a study of T-cell reconstitution after alpha-beta-depleted transplantation in children. Unique molecular identifiers tagged the TCRbeta library. TCRdb re-called the PCR reads through MiXCR, storing one row per CDR3 protein. Here the sample spans a few hundred thousand distinct CDR3 sequences, 20% to 30% being singletons. Sequenced material: PBMCs, taken before TCRalphabeta/CD19-depleted stem cell transplant. The receptors come from a boy under three years old with Wiskott-Aldrich syndrome, due to receive a stem cell transplant.

This clonotype was seen a handful of times. The rearrangement joins TRBV5-6 to TRBJ2-5; D gene uncertain. The CDR3 has 15 residues. V shed 3 bases and J shed 1 base, with 13 bases lying between them. From germline, CDR1 is SGHDT and CDR2 YYEEEE. The CDR3 loop reads CASSWRQQSQETQYF. CDR3 DNA sequence: TGTGCCAGCAGCTGGCGTCAGCAGAGCCAAGAGACCCAGTACTTC.

This sequence joins TRBV20-1 and TRBJ1-2, with D possibly matching TRBD1 (5 bases). Germline CDR1 DFQATT, CDR2 SNEGSKA (reference sequence). This CDR3 contains 13 residues. The V end lost 4 bases, the J end lost 2 bases, and 11 bases lay between the germline ends. CDR3 protein: CSAKGLSNYGYTF. CDR3 coding DNA: TGCAGTGCTAAGGGACTTTCCAACTATGGCTACACCTTC.

V is TRBV7-6 and J is TRBJ2-7, with 11 bases fitting TRBD2. V shed 2 bases, J shed 0 bases, and the junction held 9 bases outside the gene matches. CDR3 length: 18 amino acids. Germline V gives CDR1 SGHVS, CDR2 FNYEAQ. Written as DNA, the CDR3 is TGTGCCAGCAGCTTAAGGGCTAGCGGGAGGTCTGTCTCCTACGAGCAGTACTTC. Residues: CASSLRASGRSVSYEQYF.

This chain uses TRBV20-1 with TRBJ2-7; possibly TRBD2 for D (7 bases). With 0 bases removed from V and 3 bases from J, the gap between germline ends came to 24 bases. This CDR3 region has 18 residues. Germline values: CDR1 DFQATT, CDR2 SNEGSKA (reference sequence). The CDR3 protein is CSARDPQTSGEGRYEQYF. The CDR3 nucleotides read TGCAGTGCTAGAGATCCTCAAACTTCAGGGGAGGGGCGCTACGAGCAGTACTTC.

This clonotype was recorded once. The chain uses TRBV11-3 and TRBJ2-3, with D uncertain. Germline lookup yields CDR1 SGHNT and CDR2 YENEEA. V gave up 0 bases and J gave up 4 bases, with 5 bases separating them. The CDR3 spans 13 residues. CDR3 residues: CASSLDSSDTQYF. In nucleotides, the CDR3 is TGTGCCAGCAGCTTAGACAGTTCAGATACGCAGTATTTT.

This clonotype appeared a single time. A junction boundary mismatches the germline segment, possibly from a read error. V is TRBV12-3 or TRBV12-4 and J is TRBJ2-1, with TRBD2 matching over 8 bases. The CDR3 consists of 16 residues. The CDR3 region has the DNA TGTGCCAGCAGTGGCCCAACTAGCGGAATTTCCAATGAGCATTTCTTC. This codes for CASSGPTSGISNEHFF.

This chain connects TRBV7-3 to TRBJ1-6, with 9 bases identical to TRBD1. The CDR3 is 15 residues long. Germline V lookup: CDR1 SGHTA, CDR2 FQGTGA. J gave up 10 bases and V 5 bases, and 9 bases lay outside the gene matches. The CDR3 DNA sequence: TGTGCCAGCAGCCTACAGGGGGCGCGTTACTCACCCCTCCACTTT. It yields the protein CASSLQGARYSPLHF.

This clonotype has just a few counts. The chain recombines TRBV20-1 with TRBJ2-1; D might be TRBD2 (6 bases). V lost 6 bases and J lost 3, with 18 bases in between. Germline V gene lookup returns CDR1 DFQATT and CDR2 SNEGSKA (reference sequence). The CDR3 has 15 residues. CDR3: CSATPGSGLYNEQFF. The CDR3 DNA sequence: TGCAGTGCCACACCAGGCTCGGGACTCTACAATGAGCAGTTCTTC.

The sample holds a few counts of this clonotype. This chain connects TRBV6-1 to TRBJ1-6; the D gene is possibly TRBD1 (5 bases). Germline loops: CDR1 MNHNS, CDR2 SASEGT. This CDR3 spans 14 amino acids. Trimming removed 6 bases from V and 14 bases from J, with 20 bases in between. The CDR3 loop reads CASSLGTVPKSLHF. Here the CDR3 DNA reads TGTGCCAGCAGCCTCGGGACGGTCCCTAAATCCCTCCACTTT.

V gene TRBV3-1 combines with J gene TRBJ2-1, with D unresolved. Germline CDR1 LGHDT, CDR2 YNNKEL (reference sequence). V dropped 3 bases and J dropped 8 bases, with 8 bases sitting between them. The CDR3 has 12 amino acids. CDR3: CASSQRRDEQFF. The CDR3 DNA follows: TGTGCCAGCAGCCAGCGACGGGATGAGCAGTTCTTC.

This sequence joins TRBV5-5 and TRBJ1-3; D call uncertain. Per the germline V gene, CDR1 is SGHKS and CDR2 is YYEKEE (reference sequence). The V end lost 0 bases, the J end lost 4 bases, and 11 bases lay between the germline ends. The CDR3 runs to 15 residues. The CDR3 bases are TGTGCCAGCAGCTTGGCGACCGGGTCCGGAAACACCATATATTTT. Translated, it gives CASSLATGSGNTIYF.

The rearrangement links TRBV11-2 to TRBJ2-7; 8 bases align to TRBD2. The CDR3 has 15 amino acids. CDR1 and CDR2 (germline): SGHAT, FQNNGV. The trim removed 4 bases at V and 6 bases at J, leaving 11 bases unmatched. CDR3 in amino acids: CASSSSGSIWREQYF. CDR3 DNA sequence: TGTGCCAGCAGCTCAAGCGGGAGTATTTGGCGCGAGCAGTACTTC.

V usage is TRBV29-1 and J usage is TRBJ2-1; D possibly corresponds to TRBD2 (6 bases). This CDR3 is built from 15 residues. The V end lost 0 bases, the J end lost 6 bases, and 15 bases lay between the germline ends. Germline V gene lookup returns CDR1 SQVTM and CDR2 ANQGSEA. CDR3 DNA: TGCAGCGTTGAAGATCAGGAGGGAACATCCAATGAGCAGTTCTTC. It translates to CSVEDQEGTSNEQFF.

This clonotype was counted only a few times. The chain has TRBV27 and TRBJ2-7, with TRBD2 matching 13 bases. Trimming at V came to 7 bases and at J to 4 bases, leaving 10 bases not matched to a gene. In germline, CDR1 is MNHEY, CDR2 SMNVEV (reference sequence). The CDR3 length is 16 residues. CDR3 sequence (DNA): TGTGCCAGCACTCCTCTTACTAGCGGGAGGGTTTACGAGCAGTACTTC. Amino acids: CASTPLTSGRVYEQYF.

The chain links TRBV30 to TRBJ1-2; weak D call: TRBD1 (5 bases). The CDR3 totals 14 residues. The germline V and J ends were trimmed by 5 bases and 4 bases, with 17 bases remaining between them. CDR1 and CDR2 from the germline V gene are GTSNPN and SVGIG (reference sequence). The CDR3 DNA is TGTGCCTGGCGTCCGAAACAGGTTATCTATGGCTACACCTTC. This encodes CAWRPKQVIYGYTF.

A remark on this clonotype: One junction end does not reproduce the germline sequence, and a read error may be involved. The chain links TRBV29-1 to TRBJ2-3; D is unresolved. Germline assignment: CDR1 SQVTM and CDR2 ANQGSEA. The CDR3 spans 14 residues. CDR3 sequence: CSVEGGRNTNTQYF. The DNA for the CDR3 is TGCAGCGTTGAAGGAGGTCGTAACACAAATACGCAGTATTTT.

This clonotype appeared a few times. The chain uses TRBV9 and TRBJ2-1; the match to TRBD2 covers 8 bases. The ends lost 1 base at V and 7 bases at J; junction bases unmatched: 16. In germline, CDR1 is SGDLS, CDR2 YYNGEE. This CDR3 contains 18 residues. The CDR3 is CASSVSPTGGRPGNEQFF. Here the CDR3 DNA reads TGTGCCAGCAGCGTATCCCCTACGGGCGGGAGGCCGGGGAATGAGCAGTTCTTC.

The chain links TRBV24-1 to TRBJ2-7; TRBD2 matches 9 bases. This CDR3 region has 16 residues. Germline trimming cut 7 bases from V and 6 bases from J; bases unmatched to any gene: 15. Germline lookup yields CDR1 KGHDR and CDR2 SFDVKD. The CDR3 spells CATSASSGAFIGEQYF. The CDR3 nucleotides are TGTGCCACCAGCGCGTCTAGCGGGGCCTTTATTGGCGAGCAGTACTTC.

The table lists this clonotype with a few counts. This sequence joins TRBV7-9 and TRBJ2-3; 8 bases are shared with TRBD2. V lost 4 bases, J lost 6 bases, and 15 bases stayed unmatched. Germline CDR1 is SEHNR and CDR2 is FQNEAQ (reference sequence). This CDR3 has 17 amino acids. The CDR3 nucleotides read TGTGCCAGCAGCTCCCCCGGGACTAGGTATTTCATCGATACGCAGTATTTT. Its translation is CASSSPGTRYFIDTQYF.

The genes are TRBV6-1 and TRBJ2-1, with TRBD2 matching 16 bases. Germline CDR1 reads MNHNS; CDR2 reads SASEGT. The ends lost 5 bases at V and 6 bases at J; junction bases unmatched: 10. The CDR3 extends over 18 amino acids. The CDR3 DNA follows: TGTGCCAGCAGTCCCGGGACTAGCGGGAGGGCCCCACGCAATGAGCAGTTCTTC. It translates to CASSPGTSGRAPRNEQFF.

This clonotype was seen only once. The gene calls are TRBV5-4 and TRBJ1-6; D not resolved. This CDR3 is 14 amino acids long. Germline-derived CDR1 and CDR2 are SGHNT and YYREEE (reference sequence). The ends were cut back, 0 bases at V and 5 bases at J, with 6 bases in the middle. This chain's CDR3 is CASSLAVNNSPLHF. The DNA of the CDR3 is TGTGCCAGCAGCTTGGCGGTGAATAATTCACCCCTCCACTTT. The full variable domain, in which reference TRBV5-4 and TRBJ1-6 provide the parts outside the CDR3, is ETGVTQSPTHLIKTRGQQVTLRCSSQSGHNTVSWYQQALGQGPQFIFQYYREEENGRGNFPPRFSGLQFPNYSSELNVNALELDDSALYLCASSLAVNNSPLHFGNGTRLTVT.

This clonotype showed up just a few times. The rearrangement joins TRBV25-1 to TRBJ2-2; D is unresolved. The CDR3 has 16 amino acids. Deletions cut 2 bases from V and 6 bases from J, with 16 bases between. Per germline, CDR1 MGHDK and CDR2 SYGVNS. CDR3 nucleotide sequence: TGTGCCAGCAGTGAAGAAGGTCTCTGGGGATCCGGGGAGCTGTTTTTT. It codes for CASSEEGLWGSGELFF.

V and J are TRBV5-1 and TRBJ2-1; 9 nucleotides align to TRBD2. CDR1 SGHRS and CDR2 YFSETQ come from the germline V gene. The junction had 8 bases not matched to a gene; V was cut back by 0 bases and J by 4 bases. CDR3 size: 17 residues. The DNA for the CDR3 is TGCGCCAGCAGCTTGGTTGCGGGAGGGCCAGGGTACAATGAGCAGTTCTTC. Protein: CASSLVAGGPGYNEQFF. Full variable domain (missing parts from reference TRBV5-1 and TRBJ2-1): KAGVTQTPRYLIKTRGQQVTLSCSPISGHRSVSWYQQTPGQGLQFLFEYFSETQRNKGNFPGRFSGRQFSNSRSEMNVSTLELGDSALYLCASSLVAGGPGYNEQFFGPGTRLTVL.